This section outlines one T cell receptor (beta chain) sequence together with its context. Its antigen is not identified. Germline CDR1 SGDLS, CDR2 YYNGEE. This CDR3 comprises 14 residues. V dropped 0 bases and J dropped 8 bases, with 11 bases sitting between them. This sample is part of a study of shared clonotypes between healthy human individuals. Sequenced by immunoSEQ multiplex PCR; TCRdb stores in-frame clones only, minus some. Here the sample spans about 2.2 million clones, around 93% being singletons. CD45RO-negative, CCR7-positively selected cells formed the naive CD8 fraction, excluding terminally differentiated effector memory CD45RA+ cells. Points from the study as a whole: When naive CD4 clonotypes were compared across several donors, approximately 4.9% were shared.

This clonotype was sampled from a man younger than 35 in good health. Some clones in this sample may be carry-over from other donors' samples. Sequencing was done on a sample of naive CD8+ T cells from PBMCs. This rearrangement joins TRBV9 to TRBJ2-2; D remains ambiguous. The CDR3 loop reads CASSVGPGMGELFF. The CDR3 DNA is TGTGCCAGCAGCGTAGGCCCTGGGATGGGGGAGCTGTTTTTT.